The rows below give T cell receptor beta chains drawn from one sample of a study of CD8 T cells in ankylosing spondylitis. Using its own MiXCR run on the 5' RACE reads, TCRdb lists one record per CDR3 protein. The sample records tens of thousands of distinct CDR3 sequences, 4% being singletons. Sequencing used blood, either unsorted or a sorted T cell fraction (not recorded which). The origin of the receptors is a female donor with ankylosing spondylitis or in good health (not recorded which). Each CDR3 is given with its conserved first and last residue. The size field reads once, few or many counts, or a class when the clone is expanded.

j_call clone_size v_call cdr3_aa
TRBJ2-7 many TRBV9 CASSPNEGVVYEQYF
TRBJ2-6 many TRBV9 CASALGYSGANVLTF
TRBJ1-5 many TRBV9 CASSVGSGQPQHF
TRBJ2-3 few TRBV9 CASSVGIGLAAPTDTQYF
TRBJ1-1 many TRBV9 CASSVQGQGRTEAFF
TRBJ2-3 many TRBV9 CASTAGAAPRDTQYF
TRBJ2-6 many TRBV9 CASSLLTGRTGANVLTF
TRBJ1-1 many TRBV9 CASSPWDRGNTEAFF
TRBJ1-1 many TRBV9 CASTARLEGDEAFF
TRBJ2-2 many TRBV9 CASTSGAGYTGELFF
TRBJ1-3 many TRBV9 CASSLNTGSSGNTIYF
TRBJ1-1 many TRBV9 CASSGTGAVNTEAFF
TRBJ1-4 many TRBV9 CASSVVAADEKLFF
TRBJ1-1 many TRBV24-1 CGASDLLTISGSGGLNTEAFF
TRBJ1-1 many TRBV9 CASSASISDTEAFF
TRBJ1-2 many TRBV9 CASSVDSGAGSYGYTF
TRBJ1-2 many TRBV9 CASSVTGYYGYTF